This TCR beta chain was profiled in a study of T cell repertoires in ileal Crohn's disease. V lost 2 bases, J lost 4 bases, and 6 bases stayed unmatched. Germline values: CDR1 LNHDA, CDR2 SQIVND (reference sequence). The CDR3 runs 17 residues. Profiling relied on immunoSEQ multiplex PCR, and the TCRdb table lists in-frame clones only, not all of them. The table includes approximately 8,000 clones, about four fifths detected once. J is TRBJ1-5 and V is TRBV19; 12 nucleotides align to TRBD1. Input material: ileal tissue. This clonotype originated in an adult with Crohn's disease. CDR3 sequence (DNA): TGTGCCAGTAGTATATGGAGGGGACAGGGGGCAAATCAGCCCCAGCATTTT. This translates into CASSIWRGQGANQPQHF.